This T cell receptor (beta chain) was sequenced for a study of T-cell reconstitution after alpha-beta-depleted transplantation in children (dated by TCRdb to 2016 to 2018). Concerning the study at large: Using TCR repertoire profiling, the study followed T-cell immune reconstitution in a quantitative way in children after TCRalphabeta/CD19-depleted allogeneic hematopoietic cell transplantation. The paper as a whole reports these results and caveats: The frequencies of hyperexpanded clones fell over the following months, and after one year, T-cell counts and TCRbeta diversity were mostly attributed to newly produced T cells. The high TCRbeta diversity at day 60 in some patients was ascribed to recipient T cells and intrathymic progenitors that had survived conditioning. The apparently early recovery of alphabetaT-cell counts about two months after transplant reportedly depended on only several hundred rapidly expanded clones that came from non-depleted graft cells.

This specimen's treatment or condition label, per the study, means: allogeneic hematopoietic cell transplantation with graft depleted of TCRalphabeta T cells and CD19 B cells. Transplant recipients were children who received TCRalphabeta/CD19-depleted allogeneic hematopoietic cell grafts. This clonotype was seen at least ten times. The antigen it recognizes is unknown. Per-base quality was not reported, and no clone a single base away is much larger than it. The library was generated by PCR. TCRdb records Illumina HiSeq 2500 as the sequencer. TCR libraries were prepared with molecular barcoding, using unique molecular identifiers to normalize TCRbeta repertoire quantification. TCRdb trimmed public reads at Q25 via fastp, called clones via MiXCR and kept in-frame beta chains. Identical CDR3 protein sequences are pooled into one entry, listed with their most common genes and DNA. In all, the sample holds hundreds of thousands of distinct CDR3 sequences, and roughly a tenth of those were seen once. Together, the top ten hold approximately 30% of the sample.

Ends trimmed: V by 3 bases, J by 3 bases; bases unmatched to a gene: 5. The CDR3 covers 16 residues, taking in both the cysteine and the phenylalanine. Of all the DNA, just the CDR3 is kept, 48 bases in frame from base 1. The germline V gene (reference sequence) yields PRHDT for CDR1 and FYEKMQ for CDR2. The receptor's source is a child under two years old with acute myeloid leukemia, due to receive a stem cell transplant. The chain links TRBV13 with TRBJ2-3, and 11 junctional nucleotides match TRBD2. The specimen was PBMCs, collected before TCRalphabeta/CD19-depleted stem cell transplant. This receptor has the CDR3 CASSLVLAGATDTQYF. The bases are TGTGCCAGCAGCTTGGTACTAGCGGGAGCGACAGATACGCAGTATTTT.